The T cell receptor beta chain under discussion was sequenced for a study of T cells in tuberculosis. The overall study: A South African cohort included IGRA-negative adolescents, latently infected IGRA-positive adolescents and adults with active tuberculosis.

On average roughly 90,000 T cells per donor were immunosequenced. The length of the CDR3 is 13 residues. The V end lost 2 bases, the J end lost 6 bases, and 11 bases lay between the germline ends. Germline V CDR1 and CDR2: SNHLY, FYNNEI. Libraries were prepared by immunoSEQ multiplex PCR; TCRdb keeps only in-frame clonotypes and omits some of them. The data show tens of thousands of clones, with roughly 95% seen just once and 6.5% to 8% held by the top ten. The receptor comes from a donor aged 5 to 30 with latent tuberculosis or without tuberculosis infection. The material sequenced was PBMCs. V gene TRBV2 combines with J gene TRBJ2-7; a possible D gene is TRBD1 (5 bases). DNA of the CDR3: TGTGCCAGCAGTGAATACGACAGCCTCGAGCAGTACTTC. Translated, it gives CASSEYDSLEQYF.